The clone carrying this TCR beta chain was counted between two and nine times. These data are taken from a study of blood T cells in healthy people across ages. This CDR3 spans 12 amino acids. Trimming stripped 7 bases from V and 4 bases from J, with 9 bases between. Through a sample-barcoded 5' primer and a J-beta primer mix, a second PCR was run for roughly 6 to 11 cycles. Each TCR beta cDNA got a 12-nucleotide random molecular identifier. A single record per CDR3 protein comes from TCRdb applying MiXCR to the 5' RACE reads. In the table there are roughly 1.5 million distinct CDR3 sequences, roughly 43% of which are singletons.

What was sequenced was blood. The sequence came from a woman between 18 and 29 years old in good health. This chain joins TRBV12-3 or TRBV12-4 and TRBJ2-3, with D uncertain. CDR3 loop: CASKGTADTQYF. In DNA, the CDR3 is TGTGCCAGCAAGGGTACCGCAGATACGCAGTATTTT.